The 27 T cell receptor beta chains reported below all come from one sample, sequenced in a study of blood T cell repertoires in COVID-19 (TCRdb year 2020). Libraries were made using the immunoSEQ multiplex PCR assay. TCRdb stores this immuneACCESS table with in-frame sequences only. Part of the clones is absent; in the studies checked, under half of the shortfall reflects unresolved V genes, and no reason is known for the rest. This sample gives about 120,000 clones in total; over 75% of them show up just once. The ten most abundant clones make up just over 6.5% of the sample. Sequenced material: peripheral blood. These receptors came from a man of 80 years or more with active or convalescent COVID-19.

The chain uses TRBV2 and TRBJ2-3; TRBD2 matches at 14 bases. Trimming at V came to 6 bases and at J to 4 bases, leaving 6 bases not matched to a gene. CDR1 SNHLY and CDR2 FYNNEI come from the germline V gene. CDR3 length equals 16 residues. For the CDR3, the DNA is TGTGCCAGCAGATGGACTAGCGGGAGGCGCGCAGATACGCAGTATTTT. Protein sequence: CASRWTSGRRADTQYF. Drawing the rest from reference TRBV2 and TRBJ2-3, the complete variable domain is EPEVTQTPSHQVTQMGQEVILRCVPISNHLYFYWYRQILGQKVEFLVSFYNNEISEKSEIFDDQFSVERPDGSNFTLKIRSTKLEDSAMYFCASRWTSGRRADTQYFGPGTRLTVL.

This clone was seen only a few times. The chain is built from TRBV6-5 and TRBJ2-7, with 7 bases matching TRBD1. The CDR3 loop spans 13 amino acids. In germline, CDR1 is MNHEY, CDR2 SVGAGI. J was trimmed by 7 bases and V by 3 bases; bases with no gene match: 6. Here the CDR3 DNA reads TGTGCCAGCAGTTATTTACAGGGGTCTGAGCAGTACTTC. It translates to CASSYLQGSEQYF.

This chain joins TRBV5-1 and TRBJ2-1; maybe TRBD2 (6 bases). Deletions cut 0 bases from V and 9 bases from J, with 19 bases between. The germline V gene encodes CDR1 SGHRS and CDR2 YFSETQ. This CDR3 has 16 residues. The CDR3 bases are TGCGCCAGCAGCTTGGATGGGGGACCCGGGGGTGGTGAGCAGTTCTTC. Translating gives CASSLDGGPGGGEQFF.

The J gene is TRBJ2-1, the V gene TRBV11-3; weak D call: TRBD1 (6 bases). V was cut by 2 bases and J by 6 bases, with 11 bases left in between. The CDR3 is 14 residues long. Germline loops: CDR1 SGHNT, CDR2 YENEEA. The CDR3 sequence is CASSLNRAGNEQFF. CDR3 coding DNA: TGTGCCAGCAGCTTAAACAGGGCTGGCAATGAGCAGTTCTTC.

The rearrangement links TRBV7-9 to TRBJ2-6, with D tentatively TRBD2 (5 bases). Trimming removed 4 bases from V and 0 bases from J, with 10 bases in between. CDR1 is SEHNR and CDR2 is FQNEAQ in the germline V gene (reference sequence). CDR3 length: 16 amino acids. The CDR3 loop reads CASSSRTLSGANVLTF. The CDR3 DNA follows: TGTGCCAGCAGCTCTCGGACTCTCTCTGGGGCCAACGTCCTGACTTTC.

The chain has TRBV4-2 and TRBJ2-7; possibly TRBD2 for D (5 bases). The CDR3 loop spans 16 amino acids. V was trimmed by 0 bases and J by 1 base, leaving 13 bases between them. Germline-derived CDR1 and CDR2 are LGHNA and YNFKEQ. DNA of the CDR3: TGTGCCAGCAGCCAAGATAGGAGCGGAAATTCCTACGAGCAGTACTTC. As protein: CASSQDRSGNSYEQYF.

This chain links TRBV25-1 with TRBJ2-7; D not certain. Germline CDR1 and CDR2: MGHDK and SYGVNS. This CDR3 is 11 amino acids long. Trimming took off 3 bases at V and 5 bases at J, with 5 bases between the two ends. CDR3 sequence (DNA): TGTGCCAGCAGTGAGAGCGACGAGCAGTACTTC. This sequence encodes CASSESDEQYF.

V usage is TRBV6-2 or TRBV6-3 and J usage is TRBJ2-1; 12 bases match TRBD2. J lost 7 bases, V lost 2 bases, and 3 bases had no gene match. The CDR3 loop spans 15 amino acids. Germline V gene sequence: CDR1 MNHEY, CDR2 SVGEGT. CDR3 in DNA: TGTGCCAGCAGTTACGCTAGCGGGAGGGTTAATGAGCAGTTCTTC. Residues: CASSYASGRVNEQFF.

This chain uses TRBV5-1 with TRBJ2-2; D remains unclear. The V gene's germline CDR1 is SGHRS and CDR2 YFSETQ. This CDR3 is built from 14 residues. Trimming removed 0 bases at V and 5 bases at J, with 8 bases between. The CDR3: CASSLEYSTGELFF. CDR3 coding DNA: TGCGCCAGCAGCTTGGAATACAGTACCGGGGAGCTGTTTTTT.

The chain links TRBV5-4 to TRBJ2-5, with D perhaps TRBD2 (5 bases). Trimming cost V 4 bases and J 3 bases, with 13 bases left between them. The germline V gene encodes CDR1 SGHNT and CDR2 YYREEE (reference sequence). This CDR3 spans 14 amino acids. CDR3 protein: CASSLEGLEETQYF. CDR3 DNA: TGTGCCAGCAGCCTAGAGGGTTTGGAAGAGACCCAGTACTTC.

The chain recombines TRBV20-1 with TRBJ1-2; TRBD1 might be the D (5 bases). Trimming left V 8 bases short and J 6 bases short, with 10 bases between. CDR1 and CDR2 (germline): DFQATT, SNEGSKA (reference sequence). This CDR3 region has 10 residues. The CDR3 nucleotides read TGCAGTATCTGGGGGGATGGCTACACCTTC. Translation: CSIWGDGYTF.

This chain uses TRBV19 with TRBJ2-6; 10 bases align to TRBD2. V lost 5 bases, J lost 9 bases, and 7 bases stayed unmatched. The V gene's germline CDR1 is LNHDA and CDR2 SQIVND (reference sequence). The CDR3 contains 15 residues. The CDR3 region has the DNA TGTGCCAGTAGTCTTAGCGGGAGGCTGTTCAACGTCCTGACTTTC. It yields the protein CASSLSGRLFNVLTF.

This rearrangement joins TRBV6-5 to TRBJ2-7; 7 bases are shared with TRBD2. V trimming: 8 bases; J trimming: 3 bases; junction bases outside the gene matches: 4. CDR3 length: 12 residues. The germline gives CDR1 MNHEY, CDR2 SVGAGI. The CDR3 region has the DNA TGTGCCAGCTCTCGGGGGGACTACGAGCAGTACTTC. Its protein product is CASSRGDYEQYF.

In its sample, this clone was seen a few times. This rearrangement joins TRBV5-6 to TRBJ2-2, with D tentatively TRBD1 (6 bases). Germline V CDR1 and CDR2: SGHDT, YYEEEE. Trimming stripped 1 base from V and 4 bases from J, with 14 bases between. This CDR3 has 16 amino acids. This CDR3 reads CASSLSARGPTGELFF. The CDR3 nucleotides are TGTGCCAGCAGCTTGTCGGCCAGGGGACCCACCGGGGAGCTGTTTTTT. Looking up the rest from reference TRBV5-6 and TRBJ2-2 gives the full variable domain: DAGVTQSPTHLIKTRGQQVTLRCSPKSGHDTVSWYQQALGQGPQFIFQYYEEEERQRGNFPDRFSGHQFPNYSSELNVNALLLGDSALYLCASSLSARGPTGELFFGEGSRLTVL.

The CDR3 is CASSPRSLAGTNTGELFF. CDR3 nucleotides: TGTGCCAGCTCACCAAGAAGCTTAGCGGGTACGAACACCGGGGAGCTGTTTTTT. This chain links TRBV18 with TRBJ2-2, with 7 bases lining up with TRBD2. The CDR3 runs 18 residues. The V and J ends lost 2 bases and 0 bases, in that order; junction bases with no gene match: 9. Germline V gives CDR1 KGHSH, CDR2 LQKENI.

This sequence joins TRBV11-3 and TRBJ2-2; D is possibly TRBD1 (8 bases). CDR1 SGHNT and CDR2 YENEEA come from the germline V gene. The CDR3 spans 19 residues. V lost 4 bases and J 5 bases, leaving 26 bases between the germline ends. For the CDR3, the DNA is TGTGCCAGCAGCTCCCACAGGGGGGGCAGGGAACAAGGGACCGGGGAGCTGTTTTTT. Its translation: CASSSHRGGREQGTGELFF.

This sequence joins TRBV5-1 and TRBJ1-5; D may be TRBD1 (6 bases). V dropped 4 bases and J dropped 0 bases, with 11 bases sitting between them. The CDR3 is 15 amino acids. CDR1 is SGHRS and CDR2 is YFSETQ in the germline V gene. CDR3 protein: CASSATGDSNQPQHF. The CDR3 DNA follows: TGCGCCAGCAGCGCGACAGGAGATAGCAATCAGCCCCAGCATTTT.

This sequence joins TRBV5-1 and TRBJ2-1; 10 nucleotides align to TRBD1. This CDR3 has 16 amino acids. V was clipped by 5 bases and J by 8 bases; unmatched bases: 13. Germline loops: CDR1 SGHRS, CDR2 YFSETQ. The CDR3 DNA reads TGCGCCAGCAGTCTGGCCGGGACAGGGGCCAGCGATGAGCAGTTCTTC. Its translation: CASSLAGTGASDEQFF.

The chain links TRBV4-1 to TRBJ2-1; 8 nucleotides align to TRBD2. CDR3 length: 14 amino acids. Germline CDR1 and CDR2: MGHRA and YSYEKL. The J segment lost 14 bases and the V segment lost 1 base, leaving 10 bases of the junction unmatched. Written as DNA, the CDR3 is TGCGCCAGCAGCCAAGGTCCGGGACTAGGGTACGAGTTCTTC. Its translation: CASSQGPGLGYEFF.

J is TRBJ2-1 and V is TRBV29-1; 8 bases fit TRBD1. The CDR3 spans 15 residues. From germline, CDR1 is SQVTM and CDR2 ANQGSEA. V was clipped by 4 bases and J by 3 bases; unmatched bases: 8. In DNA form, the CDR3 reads TGCAGCGTTGGGGGACAGGCGAACAACTACAATGAGCAGTTCTTC. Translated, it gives CSVGGQANNYNEQFF.

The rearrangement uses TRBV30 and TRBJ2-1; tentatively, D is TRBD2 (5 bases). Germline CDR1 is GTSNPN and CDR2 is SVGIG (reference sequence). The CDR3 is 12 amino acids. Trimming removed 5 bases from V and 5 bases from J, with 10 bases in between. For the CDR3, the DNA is TGTGCCTGGGGGAGATGGGACAATGAGCAGTTCTTC. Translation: CAWGRWDNEQFF.

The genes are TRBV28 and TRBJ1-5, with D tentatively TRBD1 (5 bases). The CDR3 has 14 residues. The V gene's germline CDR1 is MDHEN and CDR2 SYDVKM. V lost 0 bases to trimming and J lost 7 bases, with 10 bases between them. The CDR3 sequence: CASSLWQGSQPQHF. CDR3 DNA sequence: TGTGCCAGCAGTTTATGGCAGGGCAGCCAGCCCCAGCATTTT.

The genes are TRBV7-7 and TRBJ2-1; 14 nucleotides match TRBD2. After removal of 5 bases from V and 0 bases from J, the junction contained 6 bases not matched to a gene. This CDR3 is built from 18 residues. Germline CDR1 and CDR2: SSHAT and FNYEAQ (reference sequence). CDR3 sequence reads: CASSPRTSGGSSYNEQFF. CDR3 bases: TGTGCCAGCAGCCCGCGGACTAGCGGGGGGAGCTCCTACAATGAGCAGTTCTTC.

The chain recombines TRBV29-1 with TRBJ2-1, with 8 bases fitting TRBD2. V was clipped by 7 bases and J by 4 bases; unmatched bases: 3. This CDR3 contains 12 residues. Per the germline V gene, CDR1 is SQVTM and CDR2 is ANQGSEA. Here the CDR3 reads CSALAGYNEQFF. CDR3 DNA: TGCAGCGCCTTAGCGGGGTACAATGAGCAGTTCTTC.

CDR3 protein: CASSREYSYNEQFF. For the CDR3, the DNA is TGTGCCAGCAGCCGGGAATACTCCTACAATGAGCAGTTCTTC. This chain uses TRBV9 with TRBJ2-1; the D gene is possibly TRBD2 (5 bases). Germline assignment: CDR1 SGDLS and CDR2 YYNGEE. This CDR3 region has 14 residues. Deletions cut 4 bases from V and 0 bases from J, with 8 bases between.

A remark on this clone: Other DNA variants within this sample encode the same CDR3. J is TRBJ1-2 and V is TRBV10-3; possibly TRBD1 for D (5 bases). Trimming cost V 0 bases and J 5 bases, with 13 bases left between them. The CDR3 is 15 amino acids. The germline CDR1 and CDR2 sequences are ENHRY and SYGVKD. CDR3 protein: CAISESRRGRYGYTF. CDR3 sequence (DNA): TGTGCCATCAGTGAGTCGCGGAGGGGCAGGTATGGCTACACCTTC.

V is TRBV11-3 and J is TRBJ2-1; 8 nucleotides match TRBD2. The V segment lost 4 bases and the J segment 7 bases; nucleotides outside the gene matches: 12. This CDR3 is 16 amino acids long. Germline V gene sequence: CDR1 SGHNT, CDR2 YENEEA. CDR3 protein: CASSSGPGPSGNEQFF. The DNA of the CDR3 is TGTGCCAGCAGCTCAGGCCCAGGTCCTAGCGGGAATGAGCAGTTCTTC.